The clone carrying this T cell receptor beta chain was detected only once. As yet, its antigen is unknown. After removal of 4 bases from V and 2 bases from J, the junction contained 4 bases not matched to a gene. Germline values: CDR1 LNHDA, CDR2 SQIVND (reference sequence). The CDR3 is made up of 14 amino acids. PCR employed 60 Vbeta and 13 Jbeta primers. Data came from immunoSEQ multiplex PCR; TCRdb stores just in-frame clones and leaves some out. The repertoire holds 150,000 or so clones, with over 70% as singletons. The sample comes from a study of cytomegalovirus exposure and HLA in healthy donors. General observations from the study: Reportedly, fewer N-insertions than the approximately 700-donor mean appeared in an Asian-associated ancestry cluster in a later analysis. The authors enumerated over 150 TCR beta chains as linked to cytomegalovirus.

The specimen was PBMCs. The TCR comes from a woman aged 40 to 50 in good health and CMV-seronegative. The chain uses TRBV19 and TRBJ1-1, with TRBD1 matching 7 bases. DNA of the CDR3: TGTGCCAGTAGTACGACAGGGTCTAACACTGAAGCTTTCTTT. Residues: CASSTTGSNTEAFF.